The 28 T cell receptor beta chains listed next were all sequenced from one sample in a study of T cells in Graves' hyperthyroidism and ophthalmopathy. The CDR3 regions of TCR beta were amplified from RNA transcripts. An initial round of RT-PCR targeting the TCR CDR3 relied on the HTBI primer set. TCRdb redid the calling of the multiplex PCR reads with MiXCR, one entry per CDR3 protein. The data contain more than 350,000 distinct CDR3 sequences, over 12% of them singletons. The specimen sequenced was blood. The receptors stem from a woman aged 55-70 years with Graves' ophthalmopathy.

This clonotype occurred many times. V is TRBV20-1 and J is TRBJ1-1; possibly TRBD1 for D (5 bases). This CDR3 spans 15 amino acids. Germline V gives CDR1 DFQATT, CDR2 SNEGSKA (reference sequence). Trimming removed 4 bases from V and 0 bases from J, with 15 bases in between. CDR3: CSANPGAGVNTEAFF. The CDR3 DNA follows: TGCAGTGCTAACCCTGGGGCAGGCGTGAACACTGAAGCTTTCTTT.

Only a few counts were recorded for this clonotype. The J gene is TRBJ1-5, the V gene TRBV12-3 or TRBV12-4, with a possible D match to TRBD1 (5 bases). The CDR3 covers 13 residues. Trimming pared 4 bases from V and 5 bases from J, leaving 9 bases between. In DNA form, the CDR3 reads TGTGCCAGCAGTTACCAGGGCTATCAGCCCCAGCATTTT. Translation: CASSYQGYQPQHF.

This clonotype came up many times. This chain connects TRBV12-3 or TRBV12-4 to TRBJ1-2, with TRBD1 matching 11 bases. The CDR3 is made up of 14 amino acids. Trimming cost V 0 bases and J 6 bases; bases outside gene matches: 0. DNA for the CDR3: TGTGCCAGCAGTTTAGCGGACAGGGGGCATGGCTACACCTTC. Translating gives CASSLADRGHGYTF.

This clonotype was counted ten times or more. V is TRBV20-1 and J is TRBJ2-7; TRBD2 agrees at 13 bases. The CDR3 runs 16 residues. The J segment lost 4 bases and the V segment lost 1 base, leaving 7 bases of the junction unmatched. The V gene's germline CDR1 is DFQATT and CDR2 SNEGSKA (reference sequence). The CDR3 is CSARGSPGLAGYEQYF. DNA for the CDR3: TGCAGTGCTAGAGGATCTCCGGGACTAGCGGGGTACGAGCAGTACTTC.

As DNA, the CDR3 is TGTGCCAGCAGTTTAGGGGGACACCTATTTTTTGACAATGAGCAGTTCTTC. This translates into CASSLGGHLFFDNEQFF. The gene calls are TRBV28 and TRBJ2-1; D perhaps matches TRBD1 (6 bases). Trimming removed 2 bases at V and 5 bases at J, with 19 bases between. This CDR3 has 17 residues. Germline V CDR1 and CDR2: MDHEN, SYDVKM.

This clonotype was seen repeatedly, ten times or more. The chain has TRBV24-1 and TRBJ2-1; a weak D match, TRBD2 (5 bases). Trimming left V 3 bases short and J 0 bases short, with 11 bases between. This CDR3 contains 16 residues. Germline V gives CDR1 KGHDR, CDR2 SFDVKD. This CDR3 is CATSDAGVSSYNEQFF. CDR3 in DNA: TGTGCCACCAGTGATGCCGGGGTTAGCTCCTACAATGAGCAGTTCTTC.

This clonotype was observed many times. The V and J genes are TRBV7-8 and TRBJ2-7, with D perhaps TRBD2 (7 bases). CDR3 length: 18 residues. In germline, CDR1 is SGHVS, CDR2 FQNEAQ. Trimming took 0 bases from V and 1 from J, leaving 19 bases between them. The CDR3 coding sequence is TGTGCCAGCAGCTTAGCAGGGAGGGGCAGGGGATTTTCCTACGAGCAGTACTTC. Protein sequence: CASSLAGRGRGFSYEQYF.

In this sample, this clonotype turned up a few times. The chain has TRBV20-1 and TRBJ2-3; D ambiguous. The germline V and J ends were trimmed by 3 bases and 4 bases, with 14 bases remaining between them. Germline CDR1 is DFQATT and CDR2 is SNEGSKA (reference sequence). The CDR3 extends over 14 amino acids. CDR3 in amino acids: CSARAPPEPDTQYF. The CDR3 nucleotides are TGCAGTGCTAGGGCCCCACCGGAGCCAGATACGCAGTATTTT.

This clonotype was seen many times. This sequence joins TRBV4-1 and TRBJ2-3; D is perhaps TRBD1 (6 bases). The CDR3 length is 16 residues. Trimming took 3 bases from V and 4 from J, leaving 17 bases between them. CDR1 and CDR2 from the germline V gene are MGHRA and YSYEKL. This chain's CDR3 is CASSHIQQGGPDTQYF. DNA of the CDR3: TGCGCCAGCAGCCACATCCAACAGGGTGGCCCAGATACGCAGTATTTT.

This clonotype was seen ten or more times. The chain uses TRBV19 and TRBJ2-3, with 8 nucleotides matching TRBD2. Germline CDR1 is LNHDA and CDR2 is SQIVND (reference sequence). The CDR3 is 14 amino acids. V shed 6 bases and J 2 bases; nucleotides not matched to a gene: 4. CDR3 bases: TGTGCCAGTAGACCAGCGGGGGTCACAGATACGCAGTATTTT. Translation: CASRPAGVTDTQYF.

At least ten counts were recorded for this clonotype. This rearrangement joins TRBV4-1 to TRBJ2-2; TRBD2 aligns across 9 bases. V shed 1 base and J 6 bases; nucleotides not matched to a gene: 3. Germline CDR1 and CDR2: MGHRA and YSYEKL. The CDR3 has 15 residues. The CDR3 spells CASSQVAGVAGELFF. The CDR3 DNA reads as TGCGCCAGCAGCCAAGTAGCGGGAGTAGCCGGGGAGCTGTTTTTT.

This clonotype was detected many times. The chain has TRBV7-2 and TRBJ2-7; 11 bases line up with TRBD1. CDR3 length equals 16 residues. Germline V gene sequence: CDR1 SGHTA, CDR2 FQGNSA. The V segment lost 6 bases and the J segment 2 bases; nucleotides outside the gene matches: 9. CDR3: CASRPQPGQGAYEQYF. DNA of the CDR3: TGTGCCAGCAGGCCTCAACCGGGACAGGGGGCCTACGAGCAGTACTTC.

Remarks on this clonotype: One junction end does not reproduce the germline sequence, and a read error may be involved. V gene TRBV20-1 combines with J gene TRBJ2-2; D may be TRBD1 or TRBD2 (5 bases each). Germline assignment: CDR1 DFQATT and CDR2 SNEGSKA (reference sequence). This CDR3 contains 13 residues. This CDR3 is CSARKRQTGEPFF. The DNA for the CDR3 is TGCAGTGCTAGAAAGCGACAGACCGGGGAGCCGTTTTTT.

This clonotype was picked up many times. The chain carries TRBV6-1 and TRBJ1-5; no firm D call. This CDR3 spans 15 amino acids. The germline V gene encodes CDR1 MNHNS and CDR2 SASEGT. Trimming took off 5 bases at V and 0 bases at J, with 11 bases between the two ends. The CDR3 bases are TGTGCCAGCAGTCCTCCGGGATATAGCAATCAGCCCCAGCATTTT. Translated: CASSPPGYSNQPQHF.

This clonotype was detected ten times or more. This rearrangement joins TRBV28 to TRBJ2-5; D possibly uses TRBD1 or TRBD2 (5 bases each). V lost 2 bases and J 7 bases, leaving 11 bases between the germline ends. Germline V lookup: CDR1 MDHEN, CDR2 SYDVKM. This CDR3 spans 13 amino acids. The CDR3 loop reads CASSLGTAGTQYF. In DNA, the CDR3 is TGTGCCAGCAGTTTAGGGACGGCAGGGACCCAGTACTTC.

This clonotype was counted many times. The gene calls are TRBV11-2 and TRBJ1-5; 7 bases map to TRBD1. The CDR3 totals 17 residues. V dropped 1 base and J dropped 5; count of bases not matched to a gene: 11. Germline V gene data show CDR1 as SGHAT and CDR2 as FQNNGV. The CDR3 sequence is CASSLGVRGRKDQPQHF. CDR3 nucleotides: TGTGCCAGCAGCTTAGGAGTGAGGGGGCGCAAGGATCAGCCCCAGCATTTT.

The V call is TRBV5-1, the J call TRBJ2-4, with D perhaps being TRBD1 or TRBD2 (5 bases each). Germline V gene data show CDR1 as SGHRS and CDR2 as YFSETQ. V lost 0 bases and J 3 bases, leaving 13 bases between the germline ends. The length of the CDR3 is 16 residues. The CDR3 coding sequence is TGCGCCAGCAGCTTGGACCTTGGGGGTGGCAAAAACATTCAGTACTTC. Translation gives CASSLDLGGGKNIQYF.

This clonotype was recorded many times. CDR3 residues: CASSLRIQGNSPLHF. Here the CDR3 DNA reads TGTGCCAGCAGCTTAAGGATCCAGGGGAATTCACCCCTCCACTTT. The V call is TRBV11-2, the J call TRBJ1-6; possible D gene TRBD1, 6 bases. Per the germline V gene, CDR1 is SGHAT and CDR2 is FQNNGV. The germline V and J ends were trimmed by 2 bases and 7 bases, with 12 bases remaining between them. This CDR3 contains 15 residues.

This clonotype showed up many times. The chain employs TRBV2 and TRBJ2-1; TRBD2 aligns across 7 bases. V lost 4 bases, J lost 6 bases, and 3 bases stayed unmatched. Germline values: CDR1 SNHLY, CDR2 FYNNEI. The CDR3 runs to 13 residues. CDR3 in DNA: TGTGCCAGCAGTGGACCTAGCGGCAATGAGCAGTTCTTC. Protein sequence: CASSGPSGNEQFF.

The J gene is TRBJ2-2, the V gene TRBV5-1, with 8 bases that match TRBD1. The ends lost 3 bases at V and 4 bases at J; junction bases unmatched: 2. The CDR3 covers 14 residues. Germline-derived CDR1 and CDR2 are SGHRS and YFSETQ. The CDR3 DNA follows: TGCGCCAGCAGCTACAGGGGGAGCACCGGGGAGCTGTTTTTT. Protein: CASSYRGSTGELFF.

This clonotype was seen at least ten times. The CDR3 sequence: CASSLASGTLGETQYF. DNA for the CDR3: TGCGCCAGCAGCTTGGCCTCGGGGACCTTGGGCGAGACCCAGTACTTC. The chain is built from TRBV5-1 and TRBJ2-5; D assignment may be TRBD1 or TRBD2 (5 bases each). CDR1 is SGHRS and CDR2 is YFSETQ in the germline V gene. This CDR3 has 16 amino acids. The germline V and J ends were trimmed by 0 bases and 5 bases, with 17 bases remaining between them.

This clonotype was detected a few times. V gene TRBV19 combines with J gene TRBJ1-5; D unresolved. Germline lookup yields CDR1 LNHDA and CDR2 SQIVND (reference sequence). This CDR3 spans 14 amino acids. V was trimmed by 3 bases and J by 0 bases, leaving 6 bases between them. The CDR3 region is CASSMWDSNQPQHF. CDR3 nucleotide sequence: TGTGCCAGTAGTATGTGGGATAGCAATCAGCCCCAGCATTTT.

This clonotype appeared many times. V and J are TRBV7-8 and TRBJ2-7, with D perhaps matching TRBD1 (6 bases). The CDR3 consists of 16 residues. Per the germline V gene, CDR1 is SGHVS and CDR2 is FQNEAQ. Trimming took 1 base from V and 0 from J, leaving 13 bases between them. The CDR3 DNA is TGTGCCAGCAGCTTAGAAGACAGGTACTACTCCTACGAGCAGTACTTC. It encodes CASSLEDRYYSYEQYF.

This clonotype turned up a few times. The chain recombines TRBV20-1 with TRBJ2-4; unclear D gene. The V gene lost 0 bases and the J gene lost 0 bases, with 12 bases spanning the gap. CDR3 size: 16 residues. From germline, CDR1 is DFQATT and CDR2 SNEGSKA (reference sequence). The DNA of the CDR3 is TGCAGTGCTAGAGATCAAACGACCCTAGCCAAAAACATTCAGTACTTC. Amino acids: CSARDQTTLAKNIQYF.

This clonotype was counted many times. The rearrangement joins TRBV20-1 to TRBJ2-6, with D tentatively TRBD1 (6 bases). The V end was cut by 3 bases, the J end by 2 bases, with 11 bases between. Germline V gene data show CDR1 as DFQATT and CDR2 as SNEGSKA (reference sequence). This CDR3 spans 15 amino acids. DNA for the CDR3: TGCAGTGCTAGCGGAACAGGGCCTGGGGCCAACGTCCTGACTTTC. Translation gives CSASGTGPGANVLTF.

The chain has TRBV29-1 and TRBJ2-7; no definite D call. The germline V and J ends were trimmed by 7 bases and 0 bases, with 10 bases remaining between them. Germline V CDR1 and CDR2: SQVTM, ANQGSEA. The CDR3 consists of 12 residues. The CDR3 coding sequence is TGCAGCGCCCACAGCGTCTCCTACGAGCAGTACTTC. The encoded protein is CSAHSVSYEQYF.

This clonotype was detected many times. This rearrangement joins TRBV28 to TRBJ2-1, with TRBD2 matching 9 bases. V lost 5 bases and J lost 8; bases outside the gene matches: 22. This CDR3 spans 19 amino acids. Germline lookup yields CDR1 MDHEN and CDR2 SYDVKM. The CDR3 is CASSPQGWLAGPPVHEQFF. The CDR3 DNA is TGTGCCAGCAGTCCCCAAGGGTGGCTAGCGGGACCCCCAGTCCATGAGCAGTTCTTC.

V gene TRBV5-1 combines with J gene TRBJ2-3, with a weak D call TRBD1 (6 bases). Trimming took 6 bases from V and 2 from J, leaving 16 bases between them. In germline, CDR1 is SGHRS, CDR2 YFSETQ. This CDR3 has 15 residues. The CDR3 reads CASTIDRSYTDTQYF. As DNA, the CDR3 is TGCGCCAGCACCATTGACAGGTCCTACACAGATACGCAGTATTTT. Supplemented by reference TRBV5-1 and TRBJ2-3, the full variable domain reads KAGVTQTPRYLIKTRGQQVTLSCSPISGHRSVSWYQQTPGQGLQFLFEYFSETQRNKGNFPGRFSGRQFSNSRSEMNVSTLELGDSALYLCASTIDRSYTDTQYFGPGTRLTVL.